A selection of T cell receptor beta chains follows, all from one sample in a study of identical twins. TCRdb used MiXCR to reprocess the 5' RACE reads, holding one entry per CDR3 protein. The sample consists of approximately 890,000 distinct CDR3 sequences, approximately 13% of them appearing once. The same specimen was also included in a second study, on yellow fever vaccine responses in identical twins.

Sequenced input: PBMCs. These receptors all come from a woman between 18 and 30 years old in good health. Each CDR3 is given with its conserved first and last residue. Each record gives: clone size, D gene, J gene, V gene, CDR3 protein, CDR3 DNA. The D gene is left open where the match is weak. The size of a clone is reported for some rows only, either as once, few or many, or as a class for expanded clones.

>few|.|TRBJ2-7|TRBV2
CASRGDFYEQYF
TGTGCCAGCAGAGGGGACTTCTACGAGCAGTACTTC
>few|.|TRBJ2-2|TRBV7-6
CASSLWAVDGVHSGELFF
TGTGCCAGCAGCTTATGGGCGGTGGACGGAGTTCACTCCGGGGAGCTGTTTTTT
>few|TRBD1|TRBJ1-2|TRBV27
CASSLLAGGGLSGYTF
TGTGCCAGCAGTTTACTGGCAGGGGGCGGTTTGAGTGGCTACACCTTC
>many|TRBD1|TRBJ2-1|TRBV5-1
CASGTGGTNEQFF
TGCGCCAGCGGGACAGGGGGCACGAATGAGCAGTTCTTC
>.|.|TRBJ1-6|TRBV28
CASSRSYNSPLHF
TGTGCCAGCTCTCGCTCCTATAATTCACCCCTCCACTTT
>.|.|TRBJ2-7|TRBV2
CASKPLDYEQYF
TGTGCCAGCAAACCTCTGGACTACGAGCAGTACTTC
>few|.|TRBJ2-7|TRBV20-1
CSARPQSAGNYYEQYF
TGCAGTGCTAGACCTCAGTCAGCGGGCAATTACTACGAGCAGTACTTC
>few|TRBD1|TRBJ2-3|TRBV7-9
CASSSTGGSADTQYF
TGTGCCAGCAGCTCTACAGGGGGCTCGGCAGATACGCAGTATTTT
>few|.|TRBJ2-7|TRBV5-1
CASSWDPSYEQYF
TGCGCCAGCAGCTGGGATCCTTCCTACGAGCAGTACTTC
>.|.|TRBJ2-5|TRBV5-1
CASTPPGSIFETQYF
TGCGCCAGCACCCCGCCGGGTTCGATTTTCGAGACCCAGTACTTC
>many|TRBD1|TRBJ1-2|TRBV5-1
CASSPDRDGYTF
TGCGCCAGCAGCCCGGACAGGGATGGCTACACCTTC
>.|TRBD2|TRBJ2-3|TRBV20-1
CSAKERGASDTQYF
TGCAGTGCTAAGGAGCGGGGGGCTTCAGATACGCAGTATTTT
>few|.|TRBJ2-1|TRBV2
CASSRGAGAYNEQFF
TGTGCCAGCAGTCGGGGGGCAGGGGCCTACAATGAGCAGTTCTTC
>.|.|TRBJ1-2|TRBV10-3
CAISEGAVSNYGYTF
TGTGCCATCAGTGAGGGGGCAGTCTCTAACTATGGCTACACCTTC
>.|.|TRBJ1-3|TRBV18
CASSPAISGNTIYF
TGTGCCAGCTCACCAGCGATCTCTGGAAACACCATATATTTT
>few|TRBD1|TRBJ1-2|TRBV4-1
CASSPVGQDQRGYTF
TGCGCCAGCAGCCCCGTTGGACAGGACCAGCGGGGCTACACCTTC
>few|.|TRBJ2-1|TRBV15
CATSRGGGLAAEQFF
TGTGCCACCAGCAGGGGTGGAGGTCTAGCCGCCGAGCAGTTCTTC
>.|TRBD1|TRBJ1-1|TRBV6-1
CASSEDRGPEAFF
TGTGCCAGCAGTGAGGACAGGGGGCCGGAGGCTTTCTTT
>few|TRBD1|TRBJ1-1|TRBV2
CASQDRAMANTEAFF
TGTGCCAGCCAGGACAGGGCGATGGCGAACACTGAAGCTTTCTTT
>.|.|TRBJ2-3|TRBV12-3/TRBV12-4
CASSWRGSTDTQYF
TGTGCCAGCAGTTGGAGGGGTAGCACAGATACGCAGTATTTT
>.|.|TRBJ2-2|TRBV9
CASSPQRVVYAGELFF
TGTGCCAGCAGCCCACAGAGGGTTGTTTACGCCGGGGAGCTGTTTTTT
>.|.|TRBJ1-2|TRBV9
CASSDRLGDTAGYTF
TGTGCCAGCAGCGACCGCCTAGGAGACACCGCTGGCTACACCTTC
>few|.|TRBJ2-2|TRBV5-1
CASSLETDANTGELFF
TGCGCCAGCAGCTTGGAGACGGACGCGAACACCGGGGAGCTGTTTTTT
>few|TRBD2|TRBJ2-4|TRBV5-5
CASSLWGGTSRAKNIQYF
TGTGCCAGCAGCTTGTGGGGGGGGACTAGCCGTGCCAAAAACATTCAGTACTTC
>many|TRBD1|TRBJ1-2|TRBV28
CASSLPGQGDYGYTF
TGTGCCAGCAGTTTACCGGGACAGGGGGACTATGGCTACACCTTC
>many|.|TRBJ1-1|TRBV12-3/TRBV12-4
CASSPSSGGSGNTEAFF
TGTGCCAGCAGTCCGAGTTCGGGGGGCTCAGGGAACACTGAAGCTTTCTTT
>.|TRBD2|TRBJ2-6|TRBV5-1
CASGVGGTGANVLTF
TGCGCCAGCGGCGTGGGGGGGACTGGGGCCAACGTCCTGACTTTC
>few|TRBD1|TRBJ2-1|TRBV12-3/TRBV12-4
CASSPNRGNRYNEQFF
TGTGCCAGCAGCCCTAACAGGGGGAATCGGTACAATGAGCAGTTCTTC
>.|.|TRBJ2-5|TRBV20-1
CSPCSASLGQKETQYF
TGCAGTCCTTGCAGTGCTAGTCTAGGACAGAAAGAGACCCAGTACTTC
>.|TRBD1|TRBJ2-5|TRBV20-1
CSARGGTGQETQYF
TGCAGTGCTAGAGGTGGGACAGGGCAAGAGACCCAGTACTTC
>many|TRBD1|TRBJ2-7|TRBV5-1
CASSFGQGSYEQYF
TGCGCCAGCAGCTTCGGACAGGGCTCCTACGAGCAGTACTTC
>.|.|TRBJ1-1|TRBV20-1
CSVSPTGNTEAFF
TGCAGTGTCTCCCCTACAGGTAACACTGAAGCTTTCTTT
>.|.|TRBJ2-5|TRBV28
CASSLWAGAEGPQYF
TGTGCCAGCAGTTTATGGGCAGGGGCGGAGGGCCCCCAGTACTTC
>few|TRBD1|TRBJ2-3|TRBV11-2
CASSGGQGSVDTQYF
TGTGCCAGCAGCGGGGGACAGGGGTCAGTAGATACGCAGTATTTT
>.|TRBD2|TRBJ2-7|TRBV5-1
CASSLERGGYEQYF
TGCGCCAGCAGCTTGGAGCGGGGGGGCTACGAGCAGTACTTC
>many|.|TRBJ2-1|TRBV3-1
CASSHSPGGFEQFF
TGTGCCAGCAGCCACTCCCCCGGAGGTTTTGAGCAGTTCTTC
>many|.|TRBJ1-2|TRBV5-1
CASSLDGGVYGYTF
TGCGCCAGCAGCTTGGATGGGGGTGTCTATGGCTACACCTTC
>many|TRBD1|TRBJ1-1|TRBV5-1
CASSSRRDRDTEAFF
TGCGCCAGCAGCAGTAGACGGGACAGGGACACTGAAGCTTTCTTT
>.|.|TRBJ2-7|TRBV20-1
CSARGQTRSYEQYF
TGCAGTGCTAGAGGGCAGACTCGCTCCTACGAGCAGTACTTC